This TCR beta chain was documented in a study of blood T cell repertoires in COVID-19. Overall study context: Both acute and convalescent COVID-19 samples were obtained from the United States, Italy and Spain. T cells, B-cell-depleted T cells, or PBMCs supplied cDNA or gDNA.

Original processing notes: Using reference gene primer amplification, nucleated cell counts were estimated. Only in-frame clones appear in the TCRdb table, and some are missing; sequencing was by immunoSEQ multiplex PCR. V and J calls plus clone size are reproduced from that table; the DNA served to infer D and trimming. The sample shows about 220,000 clones, roughly 80% of them seen only once. Germline lookup yields CDR1 SGHDT and CDR2 YYEEEE. V was clipped by 0 bases and J by 4 bases; unmatched bases: 10. The CDR3 runs 16 residues. Sequenced sample: peripheral blood. The clonotype originates from a man aged 25-40 years with active or convalescent COVID-19. This chain joins TRBV5-6 and TRBJ2-7; 7 nucleotides agree with TRBD2. CDR3 nucleotides: TGTGCCAGCAGCTTGGGGGCGGCGGGAGCGCGGTACGAGCAGTACTTC. Translating gives CASSLGAAGARYEQYF. The full variable domain, rest sourced from reference TRBV5-6 and TRBJ2-7, is DAGVTQSPTHLIKTRGQQVTLRCSPKSGHDTVSWYQQALGQGPQFIFQYYEEEERQRGNFPDRFSGHQFPNYSSELNVNALLLGDSALYLCASSLGAAGARYEQYFGPGTRLTVT.